The 10 T cell receptor beta chains below were found in one sample sequenced in a study. One entry per CDR3 protein results from TCRdb running MiXCR on the 5' RACE reads. Of approximately 37,000 distinct CDR3 sequences in the sample, 18% were seen once. What was sequenced was naive CD4+ T cells sorted from a lymph node. Described subset: naive CD4+ T cells, CD4+CD45RA+CD25-. Receptor source: a female donor with breast cancer.

This clonotype was found a few times. The genes are TRBV20-1 and TRBJ1-4; D is unclear. CDR3 length: 14 amino acids. Trimming took 0 bases from V and 12 from J, leaving 17 bases between them. Germline CDR1 and CDR2: DFQATT and SNEGSKA (reference sequence). DNA for the CDR3: TGCAGTGCTAGAGATGGTACAGCCGTATCTCAACTGTTTTTT. Amino acids: CSARDGTAVSQLFF.

This clonotype was picked up a small number of times. V is TRBV6-6 and J is TRBJ1-1; possibly TRBD1 for D (5 bases). The germline V gene encodes CDR1 MNHNY and CDR2 SVGAGI (reference sequence). The ends were cut back, 0 bases at V and 8 bases at J, with 16 bases in the middle. This CDR3 region has 15 residues. The CDR3 DNA follows: TGTGCCAGCAGTTACTCGAGGTCCCAGGGAGCGGAAGCTTTCTTT. Translating gives CASSYSRSQGAEAFF.

In this sample, this clonotype turned up a few times. Here the CDR3 reads CASSPRTGHYGYTF. The CDR3 DNA reads as TGTGCCAGCAGCCCCCGGACAGGTCACTATGGCTACACCTTC. The chain employs TRBV4-2 and TRBJ1-2, with 7 bases matching TRBD1. Germline CDR1 is LGHNA and CDR2 is YNFKEQ. The CDR3 is 14 residues long. V lost 4 bases and J lost 3; bases outside the gene matches: 5.

This clonotype has at least ten counts. The chain employs TRBV24-1 and TRBJ2-5; D gene ambiguous. Deletions cut 4 bases from V and 3 bases from J, with 11 bases between. This CDR3 is 14 amino acids long. Germline lookup yields CDR1 KGHDR and CDR2 SFDVKD. Here the CDR3 reads CATSEGGREETQYF. DNA for the CDR3: TGTGCCACCAGTGAGGGTGGACGGGAAGAGACCCAGTACTTC.

This chain joins TRBV12-3 or TRBV12-4 and TRBJ1-3, with no clear D. V shed 7 bases and J shed 2 bases, with 12 bases lying between them. The CDR3 runs to 14 residues. The CDR3 DNA reads TGTGCCAGCACCGGACGGGCGACTGGAAACACCATATATTTT. Its translation is CASTGRATGNTIYF.

The sample holds many counts of this clonotype. V gene TRBV6-5 combines with J gene TRBJ2-5, with a weak D call TRBD2 (6 bases). V gave up 6 bases and J gave up 8 bases, with 22 bases separating them. Germline V gene data show CDR1 as MNHEY and CDR2 as SVGAGI. This CDR3 spans 15 amino acids. As DNA, the CDR3 is TGTGCCAGCAGACGATCCCCCGGGACTGGATACACCCAGTACTTC. This sequence encodes CASRRSPGTGYTQYF.

As regards this clonotype: Given a much more abundant clone one base away, this may be a read error. The chain uses TRBV5-5 and TRBJ1-2, with a weak D call TRBD1 (6 bases). CDR1 is SGHKS and CDR2 is YYEKEE in the germline V gene (reference sequence). The length of the CDR3 is 12 residues. CDR3 nucleotides: TGTGCCAGCAGCTTACAGGGAGAGGGCTGCACCTTC. It encodes CASSLQGEGCTF.

The chain recombines TRBV5-1 with TRBJ1-2, with a tentative D call TRBD1 (5 bases). The CDR3 is 15 amino acids. Trimming pared 4 bases from V and 8 bases from J, leaving 21 bases between. Per germline, CDR1 SGHRS and CDR2 YFSETQ. As DNA, the CDR3 is TGCGCCAGCAGCGGAGGACAAGAGGGAGCGGTCGGCTACACCTTC. As protein: CASSGGQEGAVGYTF.

This clonotype has a count of ten or more. This chain uses TRBV6-5 with TRBJ2-7; 7 bases line up with TRBD2. V shed 0 bases and J 2 bases; nucleotides not matched to a gene: 4. Per germline, CDR1 MNHEY and CDR2 SVGAGI. CDR3 length equals 15 residues. CDR3 DNA: TGTGCCAGCAGTTACTCTTGGGGGGGAACCTACGAGCAGTACTTC. It translates to CASSYSWGGTYEQYF.

Only a few counts were recorded for this clonotype. V usage is TRBV5-1 and J usage is TRBJ1-4, with a possible D match to TRBD1 (6 bases). CDR1 is SGHRS, CDR2 YFSETQ, per germline. The CDR3 consists of 13 residues. V lost 4 bases and J 5 bases, leaving 9 bases between the germline ends. The CDR3 here is CASSKGENEKLFF. The CDR3 DNA is TGCGCCAGCAGCAAGGGGGAGAATGAAAAACTGTTTTTT.